These 5 T cell receptor beta chains share one sample of origin, sequenced in a study of beta chain features in type 1 diabetes. Expressed TCRB transcripts got sequenced, as all isolated RNA was reverse transcribed. Clones were read by immunoSEQ multiplex PCR, and TCRdb kept only the in-frame ones, dropping some. The repertoire has about 22,000 clones, about three fifths of them found once; the top ten carry 0.37%. General study points: All four CD4+ subsets from Type 1 diabetes patients carried moderately but significantly shorter TCRB CDR3s.

These receptors have no identified antigens. Sequencing input: stem cell memory CD4+ T cells from blood. All receptors come from a man younger than 30 with type 1 diabetes.

The table lists this clone with a few counts. The genes are TRBV7-2 and TRBJ2-6; D not resolved. Looked up from germline, CDR1 is SGHTA and CDR2 is FQGNSA. Trimming pared 3 bases from V and 11 bases from J, leaving 8 bases between. The CDR3 sequence is 12 residues long. The CDR3 is CASSFMRDVLTF. In DNA form, the CDR3 reads TGTGCCAGCAGCTTCATGAGAGACGTCCTGACTTTC. Complete variable domain (other parts from reference TRBV7-2 and TRBJ2-6): GAGVSQSPSNKVTEKGKDVELRCDPISGHTALYWYRQSLGQGLEFLIYFQGNSAPDKSGLPSDRFSAERTGGSVSTLTIQRTQQEDSAVYLCASSFMRDVLTFGAGSRLTVL.

This rearrangement joins TRBV7-6 to TRBJ1-4; 7 nucleotides match TRBD1. The CDR3 is 17 amino acids. Germline V lookup: CDR1 SGHVS, CDR2 FNYEAQ. V trimming: 2 bases; J trimming: 0 bases; junction bases outside the gene matches: 6. This CDR3 reads CASSLTGTDATNEKLFF. DNA of the CDR3: TGTGCCAGCAGCTTAACCGGGACAGACGCAACTAATGAAAAACTGTTTTTT.

This sequence joins TRBV28 and TRBJ1-1; D is ambiguous. Germline loops: CDR1 MDHEN, CDR2 SYDVKM. The CDR3 has 13 residues. V was trimmed by 2 bases and J by 4 bases, leaving 8 bases between them. The CDR3 sequence: CASSLNGGTEAFF. CDR3 coding DNA: TGTGCCAGCAGTTTAAACGGCGGCACTGAAGCTTTCTTT.

This clone was found a few times. The chain is built from TRBV28 and TRBJ2-3; D is perhaps TRBD1 (5 bases). Looked up from germline, CDR1 is MDHEN and CDR2 is SYDVKM. With 5 bases removed from V and 1 base from J, the gap between germline ends came to 16 bases. The CDR3 covers 16 residues. The CDR3 region is CASSQIQGSGTDTQYF. CDR3 nucleotides: TGTGCCAGCAGTCAAATCCAGGGTTCGGGCACAGATACGCAGTATTTT. The full variable domain, its missing parts supplied by reference TRBV28 and TRBJ2-3, is DVKVTQSSRYLVKRTGEKVFLECVQDMDHENMFWYRQDPGLGLRLIYFSYDVKMKEKGDIPEGYSVSREKKERFSLILESASTNQTSMYLCASSQIQGSGTDTQYFGPGTRLTVL.

The chain has TRBV6-1 and TRBJ2-5; D may be TRBD2 (6 bases). Germline CDR1 reads MNHNS; CDR2 reads SASEGT. The CDR3 has 14 amino acids. V was clipped by 8 bases and J by 2 bases, with 15 bases between them. CDR3 in DNA: TGTGCCAGCCGAAGTCGGAGGGGACAAGAGACCCAGTACTTC. It encodes CASRSRRGQETQYF.